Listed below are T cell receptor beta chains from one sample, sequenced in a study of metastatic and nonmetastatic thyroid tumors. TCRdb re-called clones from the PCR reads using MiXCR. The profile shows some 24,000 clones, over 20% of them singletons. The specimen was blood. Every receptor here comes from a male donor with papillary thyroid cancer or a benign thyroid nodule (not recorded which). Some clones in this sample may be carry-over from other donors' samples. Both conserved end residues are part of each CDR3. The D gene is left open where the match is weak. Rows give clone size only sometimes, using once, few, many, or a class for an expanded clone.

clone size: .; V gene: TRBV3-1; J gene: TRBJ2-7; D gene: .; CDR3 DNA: TGTGCCAGCAGCCAAGTGGGGCGTTCCTACGAGCAGTACTTC; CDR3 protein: CASSQVGRSYEQYF
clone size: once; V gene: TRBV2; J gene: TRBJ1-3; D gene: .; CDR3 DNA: TGTGCCAGCAGTCCAAGTCTGGGCCTCGTCTCGGCTGGAAACACCATATATTTT; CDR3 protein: CASSPSLGLVSAGNTIYF
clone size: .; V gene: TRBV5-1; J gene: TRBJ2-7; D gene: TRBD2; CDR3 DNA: TGCGCCAGCAGCGAGCGGGGTCCTGCCTACGAGCAGTACTTC; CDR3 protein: CASSERGPAYEQYF
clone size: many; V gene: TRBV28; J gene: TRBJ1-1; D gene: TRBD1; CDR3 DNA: TGTGCCAGCAGTTTTTTCCGGACAGGGAACACTGAAGCTTTCTTT; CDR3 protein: CASSFFRTGNTEAFF
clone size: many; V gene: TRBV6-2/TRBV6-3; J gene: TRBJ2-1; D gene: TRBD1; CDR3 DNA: TGTGCCAGCAGTCCCCGACAGGGGCCGTTCAATGAGCAGTTCTTC; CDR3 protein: CASSPRQGPFNEQFF
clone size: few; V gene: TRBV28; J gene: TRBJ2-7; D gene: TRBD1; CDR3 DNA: TGTGCCAGCCACCAGGACAGGGGGAGGGAGCAGTACTTC; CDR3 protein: CASHQDRGREQYF
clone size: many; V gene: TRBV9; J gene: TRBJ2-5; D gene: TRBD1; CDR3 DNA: TGTGCCAGCAGCGTAGAATGGGACAGGTCGGAGACCCAGTACTTC; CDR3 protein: CASSVEWDRSETQYF
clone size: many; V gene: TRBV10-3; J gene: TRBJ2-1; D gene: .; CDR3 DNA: TGTGCCATCCGTGGTCAGGGAGCAAGGGGAGCCTACAATGAGCAGTTCTTC; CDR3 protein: CAIRGQGARGAYNEQFF
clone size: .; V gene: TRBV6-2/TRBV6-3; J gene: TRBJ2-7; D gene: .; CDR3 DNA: TGTGCCAGCAGCCGTTACACAAATAGGTACGAGCAGTACTTC; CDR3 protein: CASSRYTNRYEQYF
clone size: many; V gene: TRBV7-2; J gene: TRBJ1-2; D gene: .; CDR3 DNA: TGTGCCAGCGGCCGGCGTGACCTATGCTCCGATATGGGTTATGGCTACACCTTC; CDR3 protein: CASGRRDLCSDMGYGYTF
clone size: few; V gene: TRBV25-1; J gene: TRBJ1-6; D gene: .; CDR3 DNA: TGTGCCAGCAGCCCCCTCGGCACCTCTAATTCACCCCTCCACTTT; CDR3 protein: CASSPLGTSNSPLHF
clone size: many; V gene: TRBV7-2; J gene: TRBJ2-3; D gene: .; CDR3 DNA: TGTGCCAGCAGCTTGAGCCGGAACACAGATACGCAGTATTTT; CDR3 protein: CASSLSRNTDTQYF
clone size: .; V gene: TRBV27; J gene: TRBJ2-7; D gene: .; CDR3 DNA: TGTGCCAGCAGTCCCGAGGCGGAACACTGCGAGCAGTACTTT; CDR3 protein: CASSPEAEHCEQYF
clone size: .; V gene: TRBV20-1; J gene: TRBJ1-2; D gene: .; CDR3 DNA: TGCAGTGCTAGAAGGGGGGCCTATTTCTATGTCTACACCTTC; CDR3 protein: CSARRGAYFYVYTF
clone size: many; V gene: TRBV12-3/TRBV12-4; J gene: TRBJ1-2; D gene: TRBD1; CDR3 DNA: TGTGCCAGCAGTTTCAGGGGACAGGGACTCTATGGCTACACCTTC; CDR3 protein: CASSFRGQGLYGYTF
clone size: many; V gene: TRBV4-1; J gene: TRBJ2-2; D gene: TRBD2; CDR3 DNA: TGCGCCAGCAGCCAACCACTAGCGGGAGTATCCGGGGAGCTGTTTTTT; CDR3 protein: CASSQPLAGVSGELFF
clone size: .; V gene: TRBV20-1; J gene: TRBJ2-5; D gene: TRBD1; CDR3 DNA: TGCAGTGATAGAACGCCAGGGACAGGGGCGGAGACCCAGTACTTC; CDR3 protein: CSDRTPGTGAETQYF
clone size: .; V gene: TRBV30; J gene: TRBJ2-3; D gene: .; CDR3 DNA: TGTGCCTGTACATGCCGGCTCACAGATACGCAGTATTTT; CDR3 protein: CACTCRLTDTQYF
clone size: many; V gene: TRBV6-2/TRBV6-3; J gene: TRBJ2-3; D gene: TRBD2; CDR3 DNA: TGTGCCAGCAGTTTGACTAGCGGTAGCACAGATACGCAGTATTTT; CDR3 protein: CASSLTSGSTDTQYF
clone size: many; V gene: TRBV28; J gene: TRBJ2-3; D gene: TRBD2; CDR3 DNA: TGTGCCAGCAGTTTGAAGAACGGGAGGGATACGCAGTATTTT; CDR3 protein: CASSLKNGRDTQYF
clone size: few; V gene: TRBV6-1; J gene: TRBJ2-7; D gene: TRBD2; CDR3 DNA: TGTGCCAGCCGGGAGGGGGGAGCCTACGAGCAGTACTTC; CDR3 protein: CASREGGAYEQYF
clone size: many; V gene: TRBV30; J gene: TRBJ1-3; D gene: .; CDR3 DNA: TGTGCCTGGAGTCCTAATCGCGGTGCTGGAAACACCATATATTTT; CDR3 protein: CAWSPNRGAGNTIYF
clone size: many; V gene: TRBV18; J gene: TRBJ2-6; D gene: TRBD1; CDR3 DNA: TGTGCCAGCTCACCAATTACTCTGTCAGGGGGCCCCAGAGCCGGGGCCAACGTCCTGACTTTC; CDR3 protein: CASSPITLSGGPRAGANVLTF
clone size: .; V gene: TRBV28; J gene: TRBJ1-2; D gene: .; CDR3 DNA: TGTGCCAGCAGTTTTGACGGGACAACAGATGGCTACACCTTC; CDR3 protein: CASSFDGTTDGYTF